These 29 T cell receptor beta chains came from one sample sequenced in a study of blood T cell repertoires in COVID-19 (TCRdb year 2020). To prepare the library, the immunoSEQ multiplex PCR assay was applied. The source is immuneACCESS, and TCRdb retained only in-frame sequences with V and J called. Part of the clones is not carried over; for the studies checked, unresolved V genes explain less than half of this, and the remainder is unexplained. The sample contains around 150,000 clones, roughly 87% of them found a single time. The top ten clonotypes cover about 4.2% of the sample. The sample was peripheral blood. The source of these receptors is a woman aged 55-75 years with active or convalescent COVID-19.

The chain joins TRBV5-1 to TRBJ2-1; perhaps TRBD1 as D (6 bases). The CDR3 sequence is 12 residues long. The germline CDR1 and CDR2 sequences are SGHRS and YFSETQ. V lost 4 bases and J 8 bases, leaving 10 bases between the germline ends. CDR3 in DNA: TGCGCCAGCAGCCCAGGGGTCGATGAGCAGTTCTTC. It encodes CASSPGVDEQFF.

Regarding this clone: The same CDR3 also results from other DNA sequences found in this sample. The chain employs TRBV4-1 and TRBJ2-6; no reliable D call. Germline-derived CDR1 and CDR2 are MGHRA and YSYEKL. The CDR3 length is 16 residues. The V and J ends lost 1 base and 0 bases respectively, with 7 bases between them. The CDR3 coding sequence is TGCGCCAGCAGCCAAGGACATAGCTCTGGGGCCAACGTCCTGACTTTC. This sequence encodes CASSQGHSSGANVLTF.

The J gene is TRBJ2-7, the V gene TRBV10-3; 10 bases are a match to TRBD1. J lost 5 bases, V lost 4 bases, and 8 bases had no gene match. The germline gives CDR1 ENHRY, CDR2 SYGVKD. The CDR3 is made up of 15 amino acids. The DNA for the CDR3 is TGTGCCATCAGTGGAGGGGGACAGGGGATCAACGAGCAGTACTTC. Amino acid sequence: CAISGGGQGINEQYF.

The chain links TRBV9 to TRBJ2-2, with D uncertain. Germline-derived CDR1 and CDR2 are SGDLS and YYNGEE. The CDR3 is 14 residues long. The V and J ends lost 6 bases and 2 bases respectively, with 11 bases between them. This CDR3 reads CASKTELNTGELFF. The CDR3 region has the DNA TGTGCCAGCAAAACGGAGCTAAACACCGGGGAGCTGTTTTTT.

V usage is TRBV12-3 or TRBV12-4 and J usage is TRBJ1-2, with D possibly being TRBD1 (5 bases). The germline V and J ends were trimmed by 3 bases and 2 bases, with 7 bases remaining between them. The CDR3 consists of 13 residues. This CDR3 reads CASSLGGNYGYTF. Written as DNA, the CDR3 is TGTGCCAGCAGTTTGGGGGGGAACTATGGCTACACCTTC.

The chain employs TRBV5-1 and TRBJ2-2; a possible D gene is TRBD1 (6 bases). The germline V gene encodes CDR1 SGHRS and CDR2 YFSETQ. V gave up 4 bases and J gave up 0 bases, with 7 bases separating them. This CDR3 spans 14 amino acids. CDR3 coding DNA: TGCGCCAGCAGCAGGGGGACGAACACCGGGGAGCTGTTTTTT. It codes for CASSRGTNTGELFF.

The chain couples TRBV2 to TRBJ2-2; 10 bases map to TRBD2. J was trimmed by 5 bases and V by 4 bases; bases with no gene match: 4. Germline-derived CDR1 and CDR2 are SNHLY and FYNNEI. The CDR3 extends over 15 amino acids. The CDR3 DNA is TGTGCCAGCAGTGCTCTAGCGGGGGAGACCGGGGAGCTGTTTTTT. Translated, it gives CASSALAGETGELFF.

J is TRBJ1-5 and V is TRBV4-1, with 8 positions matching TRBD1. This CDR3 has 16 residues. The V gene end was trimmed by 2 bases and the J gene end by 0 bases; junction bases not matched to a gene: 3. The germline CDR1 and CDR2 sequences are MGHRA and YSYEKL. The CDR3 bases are TGCGCCAGCAGCCAACGACAGGGGTTTAGCAATCAGCCCCAGCATTTT. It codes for CASSQRQGFSNQPQHF.

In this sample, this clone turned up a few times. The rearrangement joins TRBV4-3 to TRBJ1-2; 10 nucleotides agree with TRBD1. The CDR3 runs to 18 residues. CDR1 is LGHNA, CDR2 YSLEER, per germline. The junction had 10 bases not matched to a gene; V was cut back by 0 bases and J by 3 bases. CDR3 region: CASSQDKAGTGDDYGYTF. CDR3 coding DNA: TGCGCCAGCAGCCAAGATAAGGCTGGGACAGGGGATGACTATGGCTACACCTTC.

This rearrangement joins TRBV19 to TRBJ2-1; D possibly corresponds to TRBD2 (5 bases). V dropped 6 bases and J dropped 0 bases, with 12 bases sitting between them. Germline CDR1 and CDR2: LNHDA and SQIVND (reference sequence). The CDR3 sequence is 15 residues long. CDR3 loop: CASRGDGISYNEQFF. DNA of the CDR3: TGTGCCAGTAGGGGAGATGGGATCTCCTACAATGAGCAGTTCTTC.

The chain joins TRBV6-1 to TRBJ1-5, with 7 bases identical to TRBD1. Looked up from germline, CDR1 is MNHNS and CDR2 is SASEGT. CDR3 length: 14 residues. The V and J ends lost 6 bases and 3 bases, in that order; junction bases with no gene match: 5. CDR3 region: CASSWTGFNQPQHF. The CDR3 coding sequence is TGTGCCAGCAGCTGGACAGGCTTCAATCAGCCCCAGCATTTT.

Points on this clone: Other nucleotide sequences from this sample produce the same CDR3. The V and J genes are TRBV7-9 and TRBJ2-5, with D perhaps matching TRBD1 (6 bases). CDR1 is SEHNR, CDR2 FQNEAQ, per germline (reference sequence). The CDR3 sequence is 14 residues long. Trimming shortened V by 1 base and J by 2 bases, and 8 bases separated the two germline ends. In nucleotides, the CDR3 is TGTGCCAGCAGCTTAGGGACAGCACAAGAGACCCAGTACTTC. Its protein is CASSLGTAQETQYF. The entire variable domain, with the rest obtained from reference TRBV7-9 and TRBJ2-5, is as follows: DTGVSQNPRHKITKRGQNVTFRCDPISEHNRLYWYRQTLGQGPEFLTYFQNEAQLEKSRLLSDRFSAERPKGSFSTLEIQRTEQGDSAMYLCASSLGTAQETQYFGPGTRLLVL.

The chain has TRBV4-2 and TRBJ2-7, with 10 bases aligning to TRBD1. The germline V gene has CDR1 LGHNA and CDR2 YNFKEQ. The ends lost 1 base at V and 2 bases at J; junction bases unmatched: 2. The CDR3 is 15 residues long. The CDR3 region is CASSQVTGGPYEQYF. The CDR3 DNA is TGTGCCAGCAGCCAAGTGACAGGGGGCCCCTACGAGCAGTACTTC.

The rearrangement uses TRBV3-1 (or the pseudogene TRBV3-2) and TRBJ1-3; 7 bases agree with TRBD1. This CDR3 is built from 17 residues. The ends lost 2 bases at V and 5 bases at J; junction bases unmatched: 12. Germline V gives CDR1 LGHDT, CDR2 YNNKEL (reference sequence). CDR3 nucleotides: TGTGCCAGCAGCCAAATGACCCAAAGGGGGCGAAGAAACACCATATATTTT. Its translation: CASSQMTQRGRRNTIYF.

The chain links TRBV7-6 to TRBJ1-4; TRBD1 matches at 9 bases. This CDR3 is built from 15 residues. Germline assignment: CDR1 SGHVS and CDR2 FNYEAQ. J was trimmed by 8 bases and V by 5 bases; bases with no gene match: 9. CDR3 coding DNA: TGTGCCAGCAGCCAAAGACAGGGGGAAAGGGAAAAACTGTTTTTT. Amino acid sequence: CASSQRQGEREKLFF.

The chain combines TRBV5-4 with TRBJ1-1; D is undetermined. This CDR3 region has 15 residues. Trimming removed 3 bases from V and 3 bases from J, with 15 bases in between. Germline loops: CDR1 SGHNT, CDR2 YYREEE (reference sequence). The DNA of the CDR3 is TGTGCCAGCAGCTCCAGCGCAATTGCGGACACTGAAGCTTTCTTT. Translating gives CASSSSAIADTEAFF.

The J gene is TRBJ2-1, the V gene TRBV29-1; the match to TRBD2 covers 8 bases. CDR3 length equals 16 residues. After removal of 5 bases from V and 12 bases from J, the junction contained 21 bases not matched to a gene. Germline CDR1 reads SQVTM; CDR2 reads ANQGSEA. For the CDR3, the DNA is TGCAGCGTTCGACCTCAAGCCCCGGGGGGGGCCGTTCGGCAGTTCTTC. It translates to CSVRPQAPGGAVRQFF.

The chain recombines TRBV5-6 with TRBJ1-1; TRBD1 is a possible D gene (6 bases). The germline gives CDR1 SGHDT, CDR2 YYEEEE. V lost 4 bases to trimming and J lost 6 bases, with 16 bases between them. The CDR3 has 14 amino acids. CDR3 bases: TGTGCCAGCAGCGTCGGGACAACCTTTTCTGAAGCTTTCTTT. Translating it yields CASSVGTTFSEAFF.

The CDR3 protein is CASRQLAGAPTDTQYF. Written as DNA, the CDR3 is TGTGCCAGCAGACAACTAGCGGGGGCCCCCACAGATACGCAGTATTTT. This chain joins TRBV9 and TRBJ2-3; 11 bases map to TRBD2. The CDR3 has 16 residues. V was clipped by 5 bases and J by 2 bases; unmatched bases: 7. Germline loops: CDR1 SGDLS, CDR2 YYNGEE.

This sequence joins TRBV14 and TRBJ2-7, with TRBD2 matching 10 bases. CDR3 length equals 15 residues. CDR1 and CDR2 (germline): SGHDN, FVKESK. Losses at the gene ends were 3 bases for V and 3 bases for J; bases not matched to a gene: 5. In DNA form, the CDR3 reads TGTGCCAGCAGCCACCGTTCTAGCGGGGGCTACGAGCAGTACTTC. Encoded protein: CASSHRSSGGYEQYF.

CDR3 in DNA: TGTGCCAGCAGCCCAGGAGGTAGTCCCTACGAGCAGTACTTC. The encoded protein is CASSPGGSPYEQYF. The chain joins TRBV13 to TRBJ2-7; D perhaps matches TRBD2 (5 bases). The CDR3 sequence is 14 residues long. The germline V gene has CDR1 PRHDT and CDR2 FYEKMQ (reference sequence). V lost 5 bases to trimming and J lost 2 bases, with 13 bases between them.

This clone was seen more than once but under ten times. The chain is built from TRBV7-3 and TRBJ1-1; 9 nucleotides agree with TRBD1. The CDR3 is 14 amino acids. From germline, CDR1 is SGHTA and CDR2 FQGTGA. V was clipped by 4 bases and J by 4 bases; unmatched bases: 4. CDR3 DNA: TGTGCCAGCAGCTCCCAGACAGGGGGCACTGAAGCTTTCTTT. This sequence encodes CASSSQTGGTEAFF.

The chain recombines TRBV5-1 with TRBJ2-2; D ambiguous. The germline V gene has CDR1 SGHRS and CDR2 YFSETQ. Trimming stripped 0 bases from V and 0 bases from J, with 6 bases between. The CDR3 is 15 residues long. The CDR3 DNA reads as TGCGCCAGCAGCTTGGTAGACTCGAACACCGGGGAGCTGTTTTTT. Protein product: CASSLVDSNTGELFF.

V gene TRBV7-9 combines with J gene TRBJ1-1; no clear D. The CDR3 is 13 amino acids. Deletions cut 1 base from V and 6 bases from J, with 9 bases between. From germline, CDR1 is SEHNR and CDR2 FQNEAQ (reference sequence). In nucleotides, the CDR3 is TGTGCCAGCAGCTTAGGCACTGTAGCTGAAGCTTTCTTT. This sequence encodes CASSLGTVAEAFF.

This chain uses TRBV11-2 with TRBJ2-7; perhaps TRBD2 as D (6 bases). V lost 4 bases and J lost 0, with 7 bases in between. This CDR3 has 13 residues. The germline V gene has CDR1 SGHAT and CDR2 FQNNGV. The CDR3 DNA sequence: TGTGCCAGCAGCTCGGGACTCTCCTACGAGCAGTACTTC. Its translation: CASSSGLSYEQYF.

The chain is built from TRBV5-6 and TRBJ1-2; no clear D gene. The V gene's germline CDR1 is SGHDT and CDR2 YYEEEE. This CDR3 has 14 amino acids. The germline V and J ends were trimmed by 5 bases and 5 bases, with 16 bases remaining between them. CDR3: CASSSKGRGYGYTF. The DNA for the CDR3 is TGTGCCAGCAGTTCCAAAGGGAGAGGATATGGCTACACCTTC.

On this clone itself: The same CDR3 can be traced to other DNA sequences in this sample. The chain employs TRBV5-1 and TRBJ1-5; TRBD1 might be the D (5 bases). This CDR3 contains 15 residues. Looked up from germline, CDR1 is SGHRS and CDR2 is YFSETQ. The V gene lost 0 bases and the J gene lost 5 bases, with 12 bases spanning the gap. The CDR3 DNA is TGCGCCAGCAGCTTGGACGGGGGGGAGTATCAGCCCCAGCATTTT. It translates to CASSLDGGEYQPQHF.

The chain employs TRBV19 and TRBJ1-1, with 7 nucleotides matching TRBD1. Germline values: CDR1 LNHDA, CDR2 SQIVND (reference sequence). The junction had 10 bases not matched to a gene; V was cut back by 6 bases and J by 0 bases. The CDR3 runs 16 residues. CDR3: CASSTTYRGLNTEAFF. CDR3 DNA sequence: TGTGCCAGTAGCACAACTTACAGGGGTCTGAACACTGAAGCTTTCTTT. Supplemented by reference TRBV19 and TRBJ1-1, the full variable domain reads DGGITQSPKYLFRKEGQNVTLSCEQNLNHDAMYWYRQDPGQGLRLIYYSQIVNDFQKGDIAEGYSVSREKKESFPLTVTSAQKNPTAFYLCASSTTYRGLNTEAFFGQGTRLTVV.

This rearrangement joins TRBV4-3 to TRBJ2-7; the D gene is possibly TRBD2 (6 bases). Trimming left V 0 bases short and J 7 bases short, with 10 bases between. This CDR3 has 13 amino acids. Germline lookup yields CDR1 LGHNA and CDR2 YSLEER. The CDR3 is CASSQERGWEQYF. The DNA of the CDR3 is TGCGCCAGCAGCCAAGAACGGGGGTGGGAGCAGTACTTC.